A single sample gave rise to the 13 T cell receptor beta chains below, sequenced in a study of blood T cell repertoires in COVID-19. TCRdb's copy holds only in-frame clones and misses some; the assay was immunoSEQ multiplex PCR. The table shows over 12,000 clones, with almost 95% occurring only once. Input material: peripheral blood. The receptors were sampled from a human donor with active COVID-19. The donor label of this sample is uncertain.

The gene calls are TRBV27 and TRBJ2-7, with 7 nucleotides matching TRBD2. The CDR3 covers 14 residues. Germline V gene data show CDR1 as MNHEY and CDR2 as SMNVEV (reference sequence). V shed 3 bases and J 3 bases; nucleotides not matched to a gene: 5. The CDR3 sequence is CASSFASGLYEQYF. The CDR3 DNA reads TGTGCCAGCAGTTTCGCTAGCGGACTCTACGAGCAGTACTTC.

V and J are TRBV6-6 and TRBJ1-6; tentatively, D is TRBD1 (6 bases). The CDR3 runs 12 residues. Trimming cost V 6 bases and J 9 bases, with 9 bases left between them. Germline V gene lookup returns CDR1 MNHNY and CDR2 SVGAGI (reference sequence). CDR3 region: CASSPQGSPLHF. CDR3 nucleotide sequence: TGTGCCAGCAGCCCACAGGGTTCACCCCTCCACTTT.

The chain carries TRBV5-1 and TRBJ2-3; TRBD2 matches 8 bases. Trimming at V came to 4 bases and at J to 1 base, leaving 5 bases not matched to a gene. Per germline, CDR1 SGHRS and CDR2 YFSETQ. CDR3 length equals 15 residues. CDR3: CASSAVTSGTDTQYF. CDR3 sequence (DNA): TGCGCCAGCAGCGCAGTGACTAGCGGCACAGATACGCAGTATTTT.

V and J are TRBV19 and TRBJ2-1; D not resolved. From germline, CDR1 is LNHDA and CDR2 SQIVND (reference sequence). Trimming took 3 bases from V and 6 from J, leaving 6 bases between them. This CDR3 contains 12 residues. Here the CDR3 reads CASSISSNEQFF. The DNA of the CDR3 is TGTGCCAGTAGTATTAGTAGCAATGAGCAGTTCTTC.

The CDR3 coding sequence is TGTGCCTGGACCCACCCGGTAGTGAAGACCCAGTACTTC. This translates into CAWTHPVVKTQYF. The chain carries TRBV30 and TRBJ2-5, with D unclear. The V end was cut by 4 bases, the J end by 6 bases, with 15 bases between. The CDR3 runs 13 residues. From germline, CDR1 is GTSNPN and CDR2 SVGIG (reference sequence).

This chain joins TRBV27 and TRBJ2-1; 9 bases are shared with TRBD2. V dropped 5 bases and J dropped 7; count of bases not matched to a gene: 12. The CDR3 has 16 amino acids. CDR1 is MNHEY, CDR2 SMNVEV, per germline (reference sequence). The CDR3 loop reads CASSPYSGGDRNEQFF. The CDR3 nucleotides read TGTGCCAGCAGTCCTTATAGCGGGGGAGATCGAAATGAGCAGTTCTTC.

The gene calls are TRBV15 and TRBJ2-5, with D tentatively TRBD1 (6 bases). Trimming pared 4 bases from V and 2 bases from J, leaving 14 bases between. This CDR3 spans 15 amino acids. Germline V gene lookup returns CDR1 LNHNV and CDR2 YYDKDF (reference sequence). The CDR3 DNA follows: TGTGCCACCAGCACCCTGGGGGCCAGGCAAGAGACCCAGTACTTC. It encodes CATSTLGARQETQYF.

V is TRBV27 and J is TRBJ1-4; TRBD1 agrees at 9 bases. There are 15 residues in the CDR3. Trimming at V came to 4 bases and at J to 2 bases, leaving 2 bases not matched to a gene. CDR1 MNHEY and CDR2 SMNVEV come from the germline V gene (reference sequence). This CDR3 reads CASSWGTGTNEKLFF. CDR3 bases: TGTGCCAGCAGTTGGGGGACAGGGACTAATGAAAAACTGTTTTTT.

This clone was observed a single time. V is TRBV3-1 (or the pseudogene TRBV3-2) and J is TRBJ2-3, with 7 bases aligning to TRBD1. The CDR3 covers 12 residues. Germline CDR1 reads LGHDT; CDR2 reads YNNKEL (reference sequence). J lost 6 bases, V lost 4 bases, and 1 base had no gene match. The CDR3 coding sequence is TGTGCCAGCAGCCGACAGGGTGATACGCAGTATTTT. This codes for CASSRQGDTQYF.

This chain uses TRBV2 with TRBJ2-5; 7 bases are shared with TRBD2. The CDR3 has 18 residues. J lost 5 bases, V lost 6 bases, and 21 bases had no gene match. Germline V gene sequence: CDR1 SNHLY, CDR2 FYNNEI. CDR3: CASRPRLADILRSETQYF. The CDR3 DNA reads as TGTGCCAGCAGGCCTCGGCTAGCGGACATTCTAAGGTCCGAGACCCAGTACTTC.

CDR3 nucleotide sequence: TGTGCCAGCAGCCAAGCCAGCGGGCTTTCCACAGATACGCAGTATTTT. Translation gives CASSQASGLSTDTQYF. The chain recombines TRBV14 with TRBJ2-3; D might be TRBD2 (6 bases). The V end was cut by 1 base, the J end by 2 bases, with 13 bases between. CDR1 SGHDN and CDR2 FVKESK come from the germline V gene. This CDR3 spans 16 amino acids.

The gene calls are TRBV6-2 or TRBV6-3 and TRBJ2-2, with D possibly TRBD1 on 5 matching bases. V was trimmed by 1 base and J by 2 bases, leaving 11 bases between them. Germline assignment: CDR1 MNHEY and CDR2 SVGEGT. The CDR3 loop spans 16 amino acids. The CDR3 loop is CASSYYRQRNTGELFF. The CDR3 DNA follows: TGTGCCAGCAGTTACTATCGACAGAGAAACACCGGGGAGCTGTTTTTT.

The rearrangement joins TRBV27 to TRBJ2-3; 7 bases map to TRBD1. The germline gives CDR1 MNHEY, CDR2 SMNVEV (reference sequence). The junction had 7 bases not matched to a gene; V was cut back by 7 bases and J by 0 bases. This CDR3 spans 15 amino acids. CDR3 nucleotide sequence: TGTGCCAGCAAGAGGGGGCAGTTTAGCACAGATACGCAGTATTTT. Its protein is CASKRGQFSTDTQYF.